This T cell receptor beta chain emerged from a study of OX40 agonist ivuxolimab in advanced cancers. Turning to the study itself: Patients got intravenous ivuxolimab at 0.01 to 10 mg/kg every 2 weeks. Dose-escalation patients' cancers were hepatocellular carcinoma, melanoma, renal cell or head and neck cancer. Study results and limitations: Clonal expansion by week 6 occurred in CD4+ and CD8+ blood T cells (at 0.1 to 3.0 mg/kg). Among the nonresponders, some also had low normalized T-cell clonal expansion.

Worth noting for this clone: The target antigen is unknown.

This CDR3 region has 14 residues. The V gene's germline CDR1 is SGHRS and CDR2 YFSETQ. Trimming removed 4 bases from V and 4 bases from J; junction bases left unmatched: 5. Profiling relied on immunoSEQ multiplex PCR, and the TCRdb table lists in-frame clones only, not all of them. Of about 120,000 clones listed, approximately 90% are singletons. Here the sequenced sample was CD4+ or CD8+ T cells sorted from blood, taken in a trial of the OX40 agonist ivuxolimab. This chain joins TRBV5-1 and TRBJ2-7; 10 positions agree with TRBD1. The clonotype was recovered from an adult with an advanced solid tumor such as melanoma, head and neck, liver or kidney cancer. For the CDR3, the DNA is TGCGCCAGCAGCCACGGACAGGGGGGATACGAGCAGTACTTC. Translating it yields CASSHGQGGYEQYF.